This is a list of T cell receptor beta chains from one sample in a study of CD8+ T cells in alopecia areata. The table came from immunoSEQ multiplex PCR; TCRdb's copy has only in-frame clones and leaves some out. Here the sample spans around 50,000 clones, roughly 96% being singletons. Material: CD8+ T cells sorted from blood, obtained at week 0. The receptors come from a human donor with alopecia areata. The CDR3 runs from the conserved cysteine through the conserved F or W. D genes are given only for firm matches. Clone size, where shown, is once, few, many, or a class for clones that have expanded.

J | D | V | size | CDR3 | DNA
TRBJ1-1 | - | TRBV21-1 | - | CASSLQGRTNTEAFF | TGTGCCAGCAGCCTCCAAGGCAGAACGAACACTGAAGCTTTCTTT
TRBJ2-7 | TRBD2 | TRBV7-2 | - | CASSGDPSGSYEQYF | TGTGCCAGCAGCGGAGATCCTAGCGGGTCCTACGAGCAGTACTTC
TRBJ2-7 | - | TRBV7-9 | - | CASRHIQGEQYF | TGTGCCAGCAGACACATTCAAGGCGAGCAGTACTTC
TRBJ1-6 | - | TRBV6-5 | - | CASSYKGWDSPLHF | TGTGCCAGCAGTTACAAGGGATGGGATTCACCCCTCCACTTT
TRBJ2-3 | - | TRBV6-5 | - | CASGTTDTQYF | TGTGCCAGCGGAACGACAGATACGCAGTATTTT
TRBJ2-7 | - | TRBV5-1 | - | CASSFERGLYEQYF | TGCGCCAGCAGCTTTGAAAGGGGACTCTACGAGCAGTACTTC
TRBJ1-1 | - | TRBV7-8 | - | CASSFYREMNTEAFF | TGTGCCAGCAGCTTCTACAGGGAGATGAACACTGAAGCTTTCTTT
TRBJ2-7 | - | TRBV5-4 | - | CASSSPLVYEQYF | TGTGCCAGCAGCTCGCCTCTAGTTTACGAGCAGTACTTC
TRBJ2-1 | - | TRBV7-8 | - | CASSPPSGTYNEQFF | TGTGCCAGCAGCCCGCCCTCAGGGACCTACAATGAGCAGTTCTTC
TRBJ2-7 | - | TRBV10-2 | - | CASSEGQSYEQYF | TGCGCCAGCAGTGAAGGACAGAGCTACGAGCAGTACTTC
TRBJ2-1 | TRBD1 | TRBV7-9 | - | CASSPRTGDGLVNEQFF | TGTGCCAGCAGCCCCCGGACAGGGGACGGGTTGGTCAATGAGCAGTTCTTC
TRBJ2-2 | - | TRBV29-1 | once | CSVGHANTGELFF | TGCAGCGTTGGACACGCGAACACCGGGGAGCTGTTTTTT
TRBJ1-6 | - | TRBV7-6 | - | CASSLEQTPNSPLHF | TGTGCCAGCAGCTTGGAACAGACCCCTAATTCACCCCTCCACTTT
TRBJ2-7 | TRBD1 | TRBV6-5 | - | CASSVLQGYEQYF | TGTGCCAGCAGCGTCCTACAGGGGTACGAGCAGTACTTC
TRBJ2-4 | - | TRBV2 | - | CASSDGRSSAKNIQYF | TGTGCCAGCAGTGACGGCAGATCCTCAGCCAAAAACATTCAGTACTTC
TRBJ1-1 | - | TRBV5-6 | - | CASSLGLQSGVAFF | TGTGCCAGCAGCTTGGGTCTCCAGTCAGGGGTAGCTTTCTTT
TRBJ2-1 | - | TRBV27 | - | CASHPIGVSYNEQFF | TGTGCCAGCCACCCTATCGGGGTCTCCTACAATGAGCAGTTCTTC
TRBJ1-3 | - | TRBV5-6 | - | CASSPTAKSSGNTIYF | TGTGCCAGCAGCCCGACGGCGAAGAGCTCTGGAAACACCATATATTTT
TRBJ2-7 | TRBD2 | TRBV4-1 | - | CASSQAHSGGGRIYEQYF | TGCGCCAGCAGCCAAGCTCACTCGGGAGGGGGTCGGATCTACGAGCAGTACTTC
TRBJ1-2 | - | TRBV19 | once | CASSIQDGFNYGYTF | TGTGCCAGTAGTATTCAGGACGGGTTTAACTATGGCTACACCTTC
TRBJ2-1 | TRBD2 | TRBV9 | - | CASSVPREGLGHEQFF | TGTGCCAGCAGCGTCCCCCGGGAGGGGCTCGGCCATGAGCAGTTCTTC
TRBJ2-3 | - | TRBV7-8 | - | CASSLNVRDTQYF | TGTGCCAGCAGCTTAAATGTGCGAGATACGCAGTATTTT
TRBJ1-1 | - | TRBV27 | - | CASTPLGMKGTEAFF | TGTGCCAGCACCCCCCTGGGCATGAAGGGTACTGAAGCTTTCTTT
TRBJ1-2 | - | TRBV7-9 | - | CASSLEGYGYTF | TGTGCCAGCAGCTTGGAGGGCTATGGCTACACCTTC
TRBJ2-7 | - | TRBV7-9 | - | CASSLGTREQYF | TGTGCCAGCAGCTTAGGGACGAGGGAGCAGTACTTC
TRBJ2-7 | - | TRBV5-7 | once | CASSLSGRLSYEQYF | TGTGCCAGCAGCTTGAGCGGCAGACTCTCCTACGAGCAGTACTTC
TRBJ2-3 | - | TRBV6-5 | - | CASSYSTSTDTQYF | TGTGCCAGCAGTTACTCTACTAGCACAGATACGCAGTATTTT